A single sample is the source of the 8 T cell receptor beta chains below, sequenced in a study of T cells in Graves' hyperthyroidism and ophthalmopathy. From RNA transcripts, TCR beta CDR3 regions were amplified. Initially, a first-round RT-PCR of the TCR CDR3 employed the HTBI primer set. Each CDR3 protein gets one entry after TCRdb re-called the multiplex PCR reads with MiXCR. The sample includes fewer than 400,000 distinct CDR3 sequences, around an eighth of them seen just once. Sequenced sample: blood. The source is a man aged 50 to 60 with Graves' ophthalmopathy.

This clonotype was seen more than once but under ten times. The chain has TRBV9 and TRBJ2-1, with D tentatively TRBD2 (6 bases). With 2 bases removed from V and 7 bases from J, the gap between germline ends came to 13 bases. This CDR3 is built from 14 residues. Germline V gene sequence: CDR1 SGDLS, CDR2 YYNGEE. CDR3 DNA sequence: TGTGCCAGCAGCGTTGGTAGCGGAGAAAATGAGCAGTTCTTC. Translating it yields CASSVGSGENEQFF.

This clonotype was recorded at least ten times. This rearrangement joins TRBV3-1 to TRBJ2-3, with 7 bases matching TRBD1. This CDR3 spans 15 amino acids. CDR1 and CDR2 (germline): LGHDT, YNNKEL (reference sequence). With 3 bases clipped from V and 2 bases from J, the junction kept 5 bases outside the gene matches. CDR3: CASSHGTADTDTQYF. The CDR3 DNA is TGTGCCAGCAGCCACGGGACAGCGGACACAGATACGCAGTATTTT.

This clonotype was counted between two and nine times. This chain links TRBV6-1 with TRBJ2-2, with 7 bases aligning to TRBD2. This CDR3 region has 15 residues. Germline-derived CDR1 and CDR2 are MNHNS and SASEGT. Germline trimming cut 6 bases from V and 7 bases from J; bases unmatched to any gene: 11. CDR3: CASRLNRGSGGELFF. The CDR3 DNA reads TGTGCCAGCAGACTAAATCGCGGGAGTGGCGGGGAGCTGTTTTTT.

This clonotype was picked up many times. This chain joins TRBV14 and TRBJ2-1; 9 bases are shared with TRBD1. V lost 4 bases to trimming and J lost 1 base; unmatched junction nucleotides: 5. There are 16 residues in the CDR3. Per the germline V gene, CDR1 is SGHDN and CDR2 is FVKESK. The CDR3 loop reads CASSPDRGTSYNEQFF. CDR3 nucleotide sequence: TGTGCCAGCAGCCCGGACAGGGGAACTTCCTACAATGAGCAGTTCTTC.

The genes are TRBV29-1 and TRBJ2-7; D is ambiguous. The CDR3 has 12 amino acids. Germline CDR1 SQVTM, CDR2 ANQGSEA. Trimming pared 0 bases from V and 2 bases from J, leaving 5 bases between. The CDR3 spells CSVEDSTYEQYF. In DNA, the CDR3 is TGCAGCGTTGAAGATTCCACCTACGAGCAGTACTTC.

This clonotype was observed a handful of times. The chain recombines TRBV5-6 with TRBJ1-5; tentative D call: TRBD1 (5 bases). The CDR3 contains 14 residues. Germline V gene data show CDR1 as SGHDT and CDR2 as YYEEEE. The V end was cut by 1 base, the J end by 7 bases, with 12 bases between. CDR3 sequence reads: CASSLLQATQPQHF. For the CDR3, the DNA is TGTGCCAGCAGCTTGTTACAGGCTACGCAGCCCCAGCATTTT. Looking up the rest from reference TRBV5-6 and TRBJ1-5 gives the full variable domain: DAGVTQSPTHLIKTRGQQVTLRCSPKSGHDTVSWYQQALGQGPQFIFQYYEEEERQRGNFPDRFSGHQFPNYSSELNVNALLLGDSALYLCASSLLQATQPQHFGDGTRLSIL.

The chain is built from TRBV28 and TRBJ2-5; 9 bases match TRBD1. J gave up 6 bases and V 2 bases, and 4 bases lay outside the gene matches. The CDR3 totals 14 residues. CDR1 is MDHEN, CDR2 SYDVKM, per germline. The CDR3 spells CASSLKGQGQTQYF. The CDR3, as DNA: TGTGCCAGCAGTTTAAAGGGACAGGGCCAGACCCAGTACTTC. Complete variable domain (other parts from reference TRBV28 and TRBJ2-5): DVKVTQSSRYLVKRTGEKVFLECVQDMDHENMFWYRQDPGLGLRLIYFSYDVKMKEKGDIPEGYSVSREKKERFSLILESASTNQTSMYLCASSLKGQGQTQYFGPGTRLLVL.

This clonotype was seen ten or more times. The chain joins TRBV7-2 to TRBJ2-5; a possible D gene is TRBD2 (7 bases). CDR1 SGHTA and CDR2 FQGNSA come from the germline V gene. The V and J ends lost 5 bases and 5 bases respectively, with 18 bases between them. This CDR3 is built from 15 residues. The CDR3 is CASSQSSGGGETQYF. The CDR3, as DNA: TGTGCCAGCAGCCAATCTAGCGGAGGGGGGGAGACCCAGTACTTC. Full variable domain (outside the CDR3, taken from reference TRBV7-2 and TRBJ2-5): GAGVSQSPSNKVTEKGKDVELRCDPISGHTALYWYRQSLGQGLEFLIYFQGNSAPDKSGLPSDRFSAERTGGSVSTLTIQRTQQEDSAVYLCASSQSSGGGETQYFGPGTRLLVL.